The clone carrying this T cell receptor beta chain has a handful of counts. The antigen remains unidentified. The data originate from a study of identical twins. General study findings and limits: The study found excess low generation probability among twin-shared out-of-frame alpha sequences. Cross-sectional statistical analysis, not tracking of the same donors, underpinned the conclusions.

CDR3 size: 16 residues. V was cut by 0 bases and J by 3 bases, with 13 bases left in between. Germline V gives CDR1 MNHEY, CDR2 SVGAGI. TCRdb fed the 5' RACE reads into MiXCR, producing one record per CDR3 protein. The data hold under 300,000 distinct CDR3 sequences, with approximately 8.3% observed a single time. These same records also appear under a second study, on yellow fever vaccine responses in identical twins.

The TCR originated in a woman between 18 and 29 years old in good health. Specimen: CD8+ T cells sorted from blood. The V call is TRBV6-5, the J call TRBJ2-3; D is uncertain. CDR3 in DNA: TGTGCCAGCAGTTACTCGAGTACGGATGTTACAGATACGCAGTATTTT. Its translation: CASSYSSTDVTDTQYF.